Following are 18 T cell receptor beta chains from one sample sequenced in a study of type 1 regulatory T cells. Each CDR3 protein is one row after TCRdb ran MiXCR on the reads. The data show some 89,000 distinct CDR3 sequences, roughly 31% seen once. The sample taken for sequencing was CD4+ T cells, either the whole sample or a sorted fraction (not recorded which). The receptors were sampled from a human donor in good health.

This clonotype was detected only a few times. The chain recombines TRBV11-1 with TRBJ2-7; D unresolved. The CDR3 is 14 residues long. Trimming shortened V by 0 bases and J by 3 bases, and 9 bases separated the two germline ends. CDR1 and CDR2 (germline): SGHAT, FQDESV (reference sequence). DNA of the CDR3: TGTGCCAGCAGCTTAGCAAGGAATAACTACGAGCAGTACTTC. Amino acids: CASSLARNNYEQYF.

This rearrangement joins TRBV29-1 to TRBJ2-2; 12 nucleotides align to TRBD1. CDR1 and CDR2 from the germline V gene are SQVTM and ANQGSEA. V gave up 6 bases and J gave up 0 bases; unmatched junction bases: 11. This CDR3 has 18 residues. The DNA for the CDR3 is TGCAGCGTGGGAGGGACAGGGGGCCAGGCCTCGAACACCGGGGAGCTGTTTTTT. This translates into CSVGGTGGQASNTGELFF.

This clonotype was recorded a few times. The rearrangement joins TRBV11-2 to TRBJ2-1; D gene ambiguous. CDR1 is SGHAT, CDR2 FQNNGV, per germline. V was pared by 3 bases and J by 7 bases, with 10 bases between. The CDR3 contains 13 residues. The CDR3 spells CASSFVAANEQFF. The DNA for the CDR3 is TGTGCCAGCAGCTTTGTCGCTGCGAATGAGCAGTTCTTC. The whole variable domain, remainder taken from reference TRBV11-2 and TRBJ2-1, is EAGVAQSPRYKIIEKRQSVAFWCNPISGHATLYWYQQILGQGPKLLIQFQNNGVVDDSQLPKDRFSAERLKGVDSTLKIQPAKLEDSAVYLCASSFVAANEQFFGPGTRLTVL.

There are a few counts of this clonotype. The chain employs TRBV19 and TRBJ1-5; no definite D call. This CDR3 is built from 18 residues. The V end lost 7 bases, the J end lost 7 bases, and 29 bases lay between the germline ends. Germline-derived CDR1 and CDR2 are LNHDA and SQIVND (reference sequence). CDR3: CASMPGLFSPGVRQPQHF. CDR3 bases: TGTGCCAGTATGCCGGGCCTTTTCTCCCCCGGGGTGAGGCAGCCCCAGCATTTT. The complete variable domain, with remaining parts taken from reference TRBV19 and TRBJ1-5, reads DGGITQSPKYLFRKEGQNVTLSCEQNLNHDAMYWYRQDPGQGLRLIYYSQIVNDFQKGDIAEGYSVSREKKESFPLTVTSAQKNPTAFYLCASMPGLFSPGVRQPQHFGDGTRLSIL.

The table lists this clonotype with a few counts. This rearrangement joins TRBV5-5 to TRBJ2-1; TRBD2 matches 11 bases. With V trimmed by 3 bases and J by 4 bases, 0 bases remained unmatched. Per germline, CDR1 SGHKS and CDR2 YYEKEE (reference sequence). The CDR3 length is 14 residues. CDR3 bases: TGTGCCAGCAGCTGGACTAGCGGGTACAATGAGCAGTTCTTC. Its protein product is CASSWTSGYNEQFF.

As DNA, the CDR3 is TGTGCCAGCCAGCGGGGGAGCAACACCGGGGAGCTGTTTTTT. Protein product: CASQRGSNTGELFF. This chain links TRBV6-2 or TRBV6-3 with TRBJ2-2, with 8 bases fitting TRBD2. This CDR3 comprises 14 residues. Unmatched junction bases numbered 4, after V lost 8 bases and J lost 2 bases. Per germline, CDR1 MNHEY and CDR2 SVGEGT.

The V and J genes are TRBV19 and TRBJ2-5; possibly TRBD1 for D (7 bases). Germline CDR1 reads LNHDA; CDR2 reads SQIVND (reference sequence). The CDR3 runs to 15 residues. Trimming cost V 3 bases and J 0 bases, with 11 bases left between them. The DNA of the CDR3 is TGTGCCAGTAGTATCGGGGGACAGTACCAAGAGACCCAGTACTTC. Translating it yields CASSIGGQYQETQYF.

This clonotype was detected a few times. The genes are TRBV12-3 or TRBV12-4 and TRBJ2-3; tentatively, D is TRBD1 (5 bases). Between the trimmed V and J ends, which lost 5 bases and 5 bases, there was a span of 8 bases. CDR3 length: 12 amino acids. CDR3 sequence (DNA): TGTGCCAGCAGTCCCACAGGAGATACGCAGTATTTT. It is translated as CASSPTGDTQYF.

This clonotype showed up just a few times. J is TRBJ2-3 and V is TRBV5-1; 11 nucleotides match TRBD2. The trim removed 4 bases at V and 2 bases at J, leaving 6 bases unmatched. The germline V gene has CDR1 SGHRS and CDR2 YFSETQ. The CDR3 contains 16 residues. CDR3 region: CASSVPTSGNTDTQYF. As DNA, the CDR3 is TGCGCCAGCAGCGTGCCGACTAGCGGGAACACAGATACGCAGTATTTT.

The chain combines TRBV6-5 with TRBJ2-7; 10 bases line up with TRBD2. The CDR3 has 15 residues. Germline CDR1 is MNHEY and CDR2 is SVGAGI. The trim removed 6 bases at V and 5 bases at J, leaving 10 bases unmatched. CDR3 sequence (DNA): TGTGCCAGCAGGCCGCCACTAGCGGGGAAAAACGAGCAGTACTTC. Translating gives CASRPPLAGKNEQYF.

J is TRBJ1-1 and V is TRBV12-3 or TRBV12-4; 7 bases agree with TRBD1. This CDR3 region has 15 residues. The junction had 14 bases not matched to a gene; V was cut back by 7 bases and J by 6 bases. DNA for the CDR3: TGTGCCAGCACCCCCTCTAGGACAGGAAATCCTGAAGCTTTCTTT. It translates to CASTPSRTGNPEAFF.

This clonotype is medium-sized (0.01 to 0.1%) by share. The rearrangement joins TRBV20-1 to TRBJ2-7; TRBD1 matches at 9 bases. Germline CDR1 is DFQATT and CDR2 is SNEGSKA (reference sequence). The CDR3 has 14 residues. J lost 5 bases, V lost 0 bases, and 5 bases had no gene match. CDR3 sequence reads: CSAREGTGRNEQYF. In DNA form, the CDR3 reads TGCAGTGCTAGAGAAGGGACAGGGCGCAACGAGCAGTACTTC.

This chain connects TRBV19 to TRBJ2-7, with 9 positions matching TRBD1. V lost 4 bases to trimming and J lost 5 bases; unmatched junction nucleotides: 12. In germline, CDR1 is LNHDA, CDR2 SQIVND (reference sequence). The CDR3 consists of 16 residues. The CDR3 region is CASSTHPGQGSHEQYF. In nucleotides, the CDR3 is TGTGCCAGTAGTACACATCCGGGACAGGGAAGCCACGAGCAGTACTTC.

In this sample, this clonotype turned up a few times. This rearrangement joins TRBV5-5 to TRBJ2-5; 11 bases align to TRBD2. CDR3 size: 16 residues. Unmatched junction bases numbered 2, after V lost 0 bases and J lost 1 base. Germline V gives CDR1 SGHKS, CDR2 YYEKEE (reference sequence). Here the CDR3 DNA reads TGTGCCAGCAGCTTGGGTAGCGGGAGGGTCCAAGAGACCCAGTACTTC. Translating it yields CASSLGSGRVQETQYF.

The CDR3 loop is CSAKSLGSGSYEQYF. The DNA of the CDR3 is TGCAGTGCTAAAAGCCTGGGTAGCGGGAGTTACGAGCAGTACTTC. The V and J genes are TRBV20-1 and TRBJ2-7; 9 positions agree with TRBD2. The CDR3 sequence is 15 residues long. The germline gives CDR1 DFQATT, CDR2 SNEGSKA (reference sequence). The junction had 11 bases not matched to a gene; V was cut back by 4 bases and J by 4 bases.

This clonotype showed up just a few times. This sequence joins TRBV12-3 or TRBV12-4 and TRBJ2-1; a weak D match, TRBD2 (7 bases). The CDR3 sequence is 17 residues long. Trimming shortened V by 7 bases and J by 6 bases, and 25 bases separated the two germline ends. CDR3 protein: CASINDGGGSGSNEQFF. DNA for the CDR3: TGTGCCAGCATAAACGACGGGGGCGGGAGTGGTTCCAATGAGCAGTTCTTC.

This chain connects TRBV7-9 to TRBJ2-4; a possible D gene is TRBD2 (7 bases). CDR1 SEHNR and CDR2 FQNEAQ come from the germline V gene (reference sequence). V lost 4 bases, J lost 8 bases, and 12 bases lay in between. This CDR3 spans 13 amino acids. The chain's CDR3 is CASSSGGADIQYF. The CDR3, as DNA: TGTGCCAGCAGCTCTGGGGGGGCGGACATTCAGTACTTC.

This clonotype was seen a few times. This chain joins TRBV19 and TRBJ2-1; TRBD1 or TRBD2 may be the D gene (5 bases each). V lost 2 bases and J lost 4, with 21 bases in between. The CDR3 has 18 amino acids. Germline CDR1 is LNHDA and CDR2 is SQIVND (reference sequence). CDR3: CASSIYSRGAGGYNEQFF. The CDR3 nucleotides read TGTGCCAGTAGTATATACTCCAGAGGGGCGGGTGGTTACAATGAGCAGTTCTTC.